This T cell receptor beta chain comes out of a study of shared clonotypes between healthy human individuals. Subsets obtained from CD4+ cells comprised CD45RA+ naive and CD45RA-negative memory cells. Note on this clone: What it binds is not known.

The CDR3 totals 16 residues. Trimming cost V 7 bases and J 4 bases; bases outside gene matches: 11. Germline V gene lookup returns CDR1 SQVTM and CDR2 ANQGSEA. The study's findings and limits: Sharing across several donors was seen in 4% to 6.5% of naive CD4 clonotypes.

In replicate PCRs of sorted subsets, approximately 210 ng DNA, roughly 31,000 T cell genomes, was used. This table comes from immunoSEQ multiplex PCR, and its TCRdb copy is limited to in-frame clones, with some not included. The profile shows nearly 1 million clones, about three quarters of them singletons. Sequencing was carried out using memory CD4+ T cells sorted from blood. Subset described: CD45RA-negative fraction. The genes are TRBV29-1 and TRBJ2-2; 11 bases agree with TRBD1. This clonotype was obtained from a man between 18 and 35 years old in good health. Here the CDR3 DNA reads TGCAGCGCCGTTGCCGGGACAGGGGGTTCCACCGGGGAGCTGTTTTTT. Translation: CSAVAGTGGSTGELFF.